This T cell receptor beta chain was profiled in a study of cytomegalovirus exposure and HLA in healthy donors. Overall study results and limits: From TCR beta sequences, most subjects' HLA-A and HLA-B alleles were reportedly predicted accurately.

The study ran its PCR with 60 Vbeta and 13 Jbeta primers. Here immunoSEQ multiplex PCR was the method, and the copy in TCRdb shows in-frame clones only, minus some. This table has about 160,000 clones, roughly 79% appearing once. On this clone: Its antigen remains unknown.

Sequenced sample: PBMCs. The clonotype originates from a man aged 25-45 years in good health and CMV-seronegative.

CDR3 DNA: TGCAGCGTTGTCGGGGGGGCCTACTACAATGAGCAGTTCTTC. It translates to CSVVGGAYYNEQFF. The chain employs TRBV29-1 and TRBJ2-1; TRBD2 matches 8 bases. CDR1 SQVTM and CDR2 ANQGSEA come from the germline V gene. V gave up 4 bases and J gave up 3 bases; unmatched junction bases: 5. CDR3 size: 14 residues.